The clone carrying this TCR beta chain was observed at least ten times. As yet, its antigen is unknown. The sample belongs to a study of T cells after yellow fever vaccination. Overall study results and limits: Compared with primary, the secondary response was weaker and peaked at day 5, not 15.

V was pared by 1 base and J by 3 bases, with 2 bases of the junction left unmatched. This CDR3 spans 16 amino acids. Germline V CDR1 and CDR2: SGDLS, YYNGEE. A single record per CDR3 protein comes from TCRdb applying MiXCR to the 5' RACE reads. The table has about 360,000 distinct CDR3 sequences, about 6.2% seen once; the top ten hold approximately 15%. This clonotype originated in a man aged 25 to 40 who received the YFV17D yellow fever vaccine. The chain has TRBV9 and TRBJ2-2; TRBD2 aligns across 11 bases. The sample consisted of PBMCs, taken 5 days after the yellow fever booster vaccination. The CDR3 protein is CASSVSLAGDTGELFF. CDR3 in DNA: TGTGCCAGCAGCGTATCACTAGCGGGAGACACCGGGGAGCTGTTTTTT.